The 23 T cell receptor beta chains in this list originate from one sample, sequenced in a study of CD8+ T cells in alopecia areata (dated by TCRdb to between 2018 and 2020). The library was prepared using the immunoSEQ multiplex PCR assay. RNA was extracted from all samples and reverse transcribed into cDNA as template for TCR sequencing. TCRdb stores this immuneACCESS table with in-frame sequences only. Part of the clones is absent; in the studies checked, under half of the shortfall reflects unresolved V genes, and no reason is known for the rest. The sample records more than 90,000 clones, roughly 68% of which are singletons. Together, the top ten hold around 2.7% of the sample. The sample was CD4+ T cells sorted from blood. These receptor sequences come from a human donor in good health.

The rearrangement links TRBV30 to TRBJ2-1; D ambiguous. In germline, CDR1 is GTSNPN, CDR2 SVGIG (reference sequence). The CDR3 covers 11 residues. Deletions cut 5 bases from V and 2 bases from J, with 4 bases between. In nucleotides, the CDR3 is TGTGCCTGGCAAACCTACAATGAGCAGTTCTTC. It encodes CAWQTYNEQFF.

This clone was detected only a few times. The chain links TRBV6-6 to TRBJ1-2, with TRBD1 matching over 8 bases. CDR3 length: 14 amino acids. The ends lost 0 bases at V and 4 bases at J; junction bases unmatched: 1. The germline V gene encodes CDR1 MNHNY and CDR2 SVGAGI (reference sequence). The CDR3 nucleotides are TGTGCCAGCAGTTACTCGCAGGGGGCCTATGGCTACACCTTC. It translates to CASSYSQGAYGYTF.

The chain couples TRBV5-1 to TRBJ2-2; 10 bases match TRBD2. Germline CDR1 SGHRS, CDR2 YFSETQ. With 5 bases clipped from V and 5 bases from J, the junction kept 9 bases outside the gene matches. This CDR3 spans 16 amino acids. Written as DNA, the CDR3 is TGCGCCAGCAGAGGGACTAGCGTAAACTATACCGGGGAGCTGTTTTTT. Protein product: CASRGTSVNYTGELFF. The variable domain in full, completed from reference TRBV5-1 and TRBJ2-2, reads KAGVTQTPRYLIKTRGQQVTLSCSPISGHRSVSWYQQTPGQGLQFLFEYFSETQRNKGNFPGRFSGRQFSNSRSEMNVSTLELGDSALYLCASRGTSVNYTGELFFGEGSRLTVL.

This clone has a handful of counts. The V call is TRBV15, the J call TRBJ2-5; either TRBD1 or TRBD2 may supply D (5 bases each). Germline V gene lookup returns CDR1 LNHNV and CDR2 YYDKDF (reference sequence). This CDR3 has 14 amino acids. V was clipped by 3 bases and J by 0 bases, with 8 bases between them. This CDR3 is CATSRGRYQETQYF. The CDR3 bases are TGTGCCACCAGCAGGGGACGGTACCAAGAGACCCAGTACTTC.

The chain combines TRBV11-2 with TRBJ2-5, with 10 bases lining up with TRBD1. The germline V gene encodes CDR1 SGHAT and CDR2 FQNNGV. V lost 4 bases, J lost 2 bases, and 1 base stayed unmatched. The CDR3 consists of 14 residues. The CDR3 nucleotides read TGTGCCAGCAGCTGGGACAGGGGACAAGAGACCCAGTACTTC. Translated, it gives CASSWDRGQETQYF.

The chain employs TRBV7-2 and TRBJ2-5, with D possibly matching TRBD1 (6 bases). The CDR3 loop spans 14 amino acids. Trimming took 3 bases from V and 2 from J, leaving 10 bases between them. Germline CDR1 and CDR2: SGHTA and FQGNSA. CDR3 loop: CASSLADRQETQYF. As DNA, the CDR3 is TGTGCCAGCAGCTTGGCAGACAGGCAAGAGACCCAGTACTTC.

As concerns this clone: Different DNA sequences within this sample yield the same CDR3. The CDR3 sequence: CASSQGGLETQYF. The DNA for the CDR3 is TGCGCCAGCAGCCAAGGTGGTCTCGAGACCCAGTACTTC. V and J are TRBV4-1 and TRBJ2-5; D call uncertain. The V end was cut by 1 base, the J end by 5 bases, with 8 bases between. Germline V gives CDR1 MGHRA, CDR2 YSYEKL. The CDR3 contains 13 residues.

The chain recombines TRBV5-1 with TRBJ2-5; D gene ambiguous. V lost 2 bases and J 3 bases, leaving 5 bases between the germline ends. The V gene's germline CDR1 is SGHRS and CDR2 YFSETQ. CDR3 length equals 12 residues. This CDR3 reads CASSFVEETQYF. DNA for the CDR3: TGCGCCAGCAGCTTTGTGGAAGAGACCCAGTACTTC.

This clone was picked up a small number of times. The rearrangement links TRBV20-1 to TRBJ1-2; the D is unclear. V was cut by 3 bases and J by 7 bases, with 9 bases left in between. Germline lookup yields CDR1 DFQATT and CDR2 SNEGSKA (reference sequence). CDR3 length: 11 residues. The CDR3 here is CSASPIRGYTF. The CDR3 nucleotides read TGCAGTGCTAGCCCCATTCGTGGCTACACCTTC.

J is TRBJ2-1 and V is TRBV7-2; no clear D. The V end was cut by 4 bases, the J end by 12 bases, with 10 bases between. This CDR3 contains 11 residues. From germline, CDR1 is SGHTA and CDR2 FQGNSA. CDR3 DNA: TGTGCCAGCAGCTCTCGGACGTGGCAGTTCTTC. Translated: CASSSRTWQFF.

The table lists this clone with a few counts. J is TRBJ2-7 and V is TRBV11-2; TRBD2 might be the D (5 bases). The CDR3 consists of 16 residues. Germline V gene sequence: CDR1 SGHAT, CDR2 FQNNGV. V was shortened by 5 bases and J by 7 bases, with 24 bases between the two germline ends. This CDR3 reads CASSPRGLGSLWEQYF. The CDR3, as DNA: TGTGCCAGCAGCCCCCGCGGACTGGGTTCCCTCTGGGAGCAGTACTTC.

This chain joins TRBV6-5 and TRBJ2-1; 11 nucleotides agree with TRBD1. CDR3 size: 14 residues. The V gene end was trimmed by 4 bases and the J gene end by 9 bases; junction bases not matched to a gene: 5. Germline assignment: CDR1 MNHEY and CDR2 SVGAGI. CDR3 coding DNA: TGTGCCAGCAGTTCCGGGACAGGGGGAGGTGAGCAGTTCTTC. Its translation is CASSSGTGGGEQFF.

The chain carries TRBV20-1 and TRBJ1-2; maybe TRBD1 (6 bases). V was clipped by 2 bases and J by 7 bases, with 8 bases between them. The CDR3 has 11 amino acids. Germline assignment: CDR1 DFQATT and CDR2 SNEGSKA (reference sequence). The CDR3 region has the DNA TGCAGTGCTAGACAGGGGTCTGGCTACACCTTC. Its translation is CSARQGSGYTF.

This clone was seen a few times. The chain combines TRBV18 with TRBJ2-2; 8 bases are a match to TRBD2. The J segment lost 0 bases and the V segment lost 2 bases, leaving 2 bases of the junction unmatched. The length of the CDR3 is 16 residues. Germline V gene data show CDR1 as KGHSH and CDR2 as LQKENI. The CDR3: CASSPSAGANTGELFF. CDR3 sequence (DNA): TGTGCCAGCTCACCATCAGCGGGAGCGAACACCGGGGAGCTGTTTTTT.

The CDR3 nucleotides read TGTGCCAGCAGCTCGTGGACAGGGGTAACCTACGAGCAGTACTTC. This gives the protein CASSSWTGVTYEQYF. The chain uses TRBV7-9 and TRBJ2-7; 9 bases match TRBD1. CDR3 length equals 15 residues. J gave up 2 bases and V 4 bases, and 6 bases lay outside the gene matches. Germline CDR1 is SEHNR and CDR2 is FQNEAQ (reference sequence).

This clone was observed a handful of times. The sample contains more than one DNA sequence encoding this CDR3. The gene calls are TRBV2 and TRBJ1-2; D gene ambiguous. The CDR3 runs 13 residues. V lost 6 bases and J lost 2, with 10 bases in between. The germline gives CDR1 SNHLY, CDR2 FYNNEI. Here the CDR3 DNA reads TGTGCCAGCAGCGAGGTCATAAACTATGGCTACACCTTC. Its translation: CASSEVINYGYTF.

This clone has more than one count but fewer than ten. The rearrangement joins TRBV29-1 to TRBJ2-1; no clear D gene. V shed 6 bases and J shed 7 bases, with 7 bases lying between them. CDR1 is SQVTM and CDR2 is ANQGSEA in the germline V gene. The CDR3 spans 10 residues. This chain's CDR3 is CSVLGNEQFF. The CDR3 DNA follows: TGCAGCGTGCTAGGTAATGAGCAGTTCTTC.

The genes are TRBV7-6 and TRBJ2-2; D perhaps matches TRBD2 (5 bases). Germline V lookup: CDR1 SGHVS, CDR2 FNYEAQ. The V end was cut by 4 bases, the J end by 4 bases, with 7 bases between. This CDR3 is 13 amino acids long. For the CDR3, the DNA is TGTGCCAGCAGCTCTCGGGGCACCGGGGAGCTGTTTTTT. This gives the protein CASSSRGTGELFF.

The chain is built from TRBV7-9 and TRBJ1-1; 8 positions match TRBD1. The CDR3 is 12 residues long. V lost 4 bases to trimming and J lost 10 bases; unmatched junction nucleotides: 5. Germline V lookup: CDR1 SEHNR, CDR2 FQNEAQ (reference sequence). The CDR3 DNA sequence: TGTGCCAGCAGCTATCAGGGGGCTGGAGCTTTCTTT. Translating it yields CASSYQGAGAFF.

The chain is built from TRBV13 and TRBJ2-1; 14 bases are shared with TRBD2. The CDR3 extends over 16 amino acids. Losses at the gene ends were 1 base for V and 6 bases for J; bases not matched to a gene: 2. Germline V gene data show CDR1 as PRHDT and CDR2 as FYEKMQ (reference sequence). CDR3: CASSLEGLAGGNEQFF. CDR3 nucleotide sequence: TGTGCCAGCAGCTTAGAAGGACTAGCGGGGGGCAATGAGCAGTTCTTC.

V gene TRBV29-1 combines with J gene TRBJ1-2; D not certain. Germline V lookup: CDR1 SQVTM, CDR2 ANQGSEA. The CDR3 runs to 14 residues. V lost 2 bases to trimming and J lost 7 bases, with 17 bases between them. Here the CDR3 reads CSVEPGDRPSGYTF. In nucleotides, the CDR3 is TGCAGCGTTGAACCGGGCGACCGCCCGAGTGGCTACACCTTC.

The V call is TRBV27, the J call TRBJ1-5; D remains ambiguous. Germline lookup yields CDR1 MNHEY and CDR2 SMNVEV (reference sequence). Trimming removed 11 bases at V and 2 bases at J, with 10 bases between. This CDR3 region has 12 residues. In DNA form, the CDR3 reads TGTGCCCCCCGGGAGGGCAATCAGCCCCAGCATTTT. Translated: CAPREGNQPQHF.

The CDR3 coding sequence is TGCGCCAGCAGCCAAGATCCGGGCCCCCGAAGGACTGGGGCCAACGTCCTGACTTTC. It encodes CASSQDPGPRRTGANVLTF. This chain connects TRBV4-1 to TRBJ2-6, with D uncertain. The germline V gene encodes CDR1 MGHRA and CDR2 YSYEKL. CDR3 size: 19 residues. Trimming shortened V by 0 bases and J by 2 bases, and 17 bases separated the two germline ends.